This TCR beta chain is drawn from a study of patients and donors after allogeneic stem cell transplantation. Germline values: CDR1 SGHTA, CDR2 FQGNSA. V dropped 3 bases and J dropped 1; count of bases not matched to a gene: 6. The CDR3 has 16 residues. TCRdb used MiXCR to reprocess the RT-PCR reads, holding one entry per CDR3 protein. Of about 410,000 distinct CDR3 sequences in the sample, under 20% were seen once. Source material: blood, either unsorted or a sorted T cell fraction (not recorded which). This clonotype was obtained from a human donor who was either an allogeneic HSCT recipient or a stem cell or donor lymphocyte infusion donor (not recorded which). It is not recorded whose cells these are; they may come from a transplant donor. The chain recombines TRBV7-2 with TRBJ2-4, with 7 bases fitting TRBD2. For the CDR3, the DNA is TGTGCCAGCAGCTTTGCAGCGGGGTCGGCCAAAAACATTCAGTACTTC. Its protein product is CASSFAAGSAKNIQYF.